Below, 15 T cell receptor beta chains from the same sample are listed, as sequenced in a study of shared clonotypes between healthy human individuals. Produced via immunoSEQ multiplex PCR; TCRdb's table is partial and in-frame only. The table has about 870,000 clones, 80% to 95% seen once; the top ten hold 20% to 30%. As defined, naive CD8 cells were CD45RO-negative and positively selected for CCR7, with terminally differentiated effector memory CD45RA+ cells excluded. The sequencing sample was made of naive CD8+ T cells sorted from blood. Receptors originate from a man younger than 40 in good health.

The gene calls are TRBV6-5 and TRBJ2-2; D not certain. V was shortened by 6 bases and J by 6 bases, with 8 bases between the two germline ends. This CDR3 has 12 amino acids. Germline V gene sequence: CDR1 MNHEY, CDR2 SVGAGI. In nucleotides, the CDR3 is TGTGCCAGCAGCCATGAGCCCGGGGAGCTGTTTTTT. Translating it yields CASSHEPGELFF.

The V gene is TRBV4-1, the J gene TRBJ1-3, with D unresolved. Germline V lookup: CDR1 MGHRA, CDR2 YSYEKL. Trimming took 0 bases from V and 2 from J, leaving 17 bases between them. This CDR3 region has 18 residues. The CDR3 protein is CASSQEIFALGTGNTIYF. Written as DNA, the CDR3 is TGCGCCAGCAGCCAAGAAATTTTTGCACTAGGAACTGGAAACACCATATATTTT.

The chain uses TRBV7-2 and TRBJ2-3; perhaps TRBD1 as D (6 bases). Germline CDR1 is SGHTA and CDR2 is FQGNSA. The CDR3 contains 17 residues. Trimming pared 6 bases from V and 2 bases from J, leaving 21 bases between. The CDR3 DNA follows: TGTGCCAGCAGTCCAACAGGGATGGAGGTAGTCACAGATACGCAGTATTTT. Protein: CASSPTGMEVVTDTQYF. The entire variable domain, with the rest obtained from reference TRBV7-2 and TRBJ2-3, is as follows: GAGVSQSPSNKVTEKGKDVELRCDPISGHTALYWYRQSLGQGLEFLIYFQGNSAPDKSGLPSDRFSAERTGGSVSTLTIQRTQQEDSAVYLCASSPTGMEVVTDTQYFGPGTRLTVL.

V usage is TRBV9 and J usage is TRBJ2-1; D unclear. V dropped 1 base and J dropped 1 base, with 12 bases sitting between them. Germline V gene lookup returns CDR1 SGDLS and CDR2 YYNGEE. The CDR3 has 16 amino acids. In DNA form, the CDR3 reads TGTGCCAGCAGCGTAATGGACCGGGTATCCTACAATGAGCAGTTCTTC. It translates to CASSVMDRVSYNEQFF.

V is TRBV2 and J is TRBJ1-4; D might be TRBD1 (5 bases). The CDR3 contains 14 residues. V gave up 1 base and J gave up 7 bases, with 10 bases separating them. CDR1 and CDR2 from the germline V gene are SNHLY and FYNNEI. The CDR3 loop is CASSEGGRLEKLFF. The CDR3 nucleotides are TGTGCCAGCAGTGAAGGGGGACGCCTTGAAAAACTGTTTTTT.

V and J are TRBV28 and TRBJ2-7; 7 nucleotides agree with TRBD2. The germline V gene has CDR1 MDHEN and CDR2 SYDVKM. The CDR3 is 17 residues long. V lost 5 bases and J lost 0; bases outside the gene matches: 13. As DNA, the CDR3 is TGTGCCAGCAGTATAGCATCACGGGGGACTACCTCCTACGAGCAGTACTTC. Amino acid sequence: CASSIASRGTTSYEQYF.

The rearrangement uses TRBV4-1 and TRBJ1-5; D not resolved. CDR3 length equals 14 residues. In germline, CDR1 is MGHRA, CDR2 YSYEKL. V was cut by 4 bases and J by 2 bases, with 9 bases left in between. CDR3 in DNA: TGCGCCAGCAGCCTCGGACGGGGCAATCAGCCCCAGCATTTT. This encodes CASSLGRGNQPQHF.

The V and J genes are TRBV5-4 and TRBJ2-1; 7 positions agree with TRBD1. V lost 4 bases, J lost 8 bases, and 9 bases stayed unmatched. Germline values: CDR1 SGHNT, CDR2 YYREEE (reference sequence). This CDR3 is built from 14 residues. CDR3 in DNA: TGTGCCAGCAGCGTTACGACAGGGCGGCATGAGCAGTTCTTC. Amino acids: CASSVTTGRHEQFF.

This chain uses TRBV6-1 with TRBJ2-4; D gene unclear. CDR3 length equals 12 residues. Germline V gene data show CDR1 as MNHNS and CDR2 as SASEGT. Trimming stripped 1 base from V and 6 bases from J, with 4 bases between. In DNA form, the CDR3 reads TGTGCCAGCAGTGAAGTGGGAAACATTCAGTACTTC. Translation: CASSEVGNIQYF.

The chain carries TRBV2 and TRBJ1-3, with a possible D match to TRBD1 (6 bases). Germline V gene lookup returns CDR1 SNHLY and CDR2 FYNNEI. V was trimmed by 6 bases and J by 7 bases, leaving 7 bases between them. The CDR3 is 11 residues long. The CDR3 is CASRGANTIYF. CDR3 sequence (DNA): TGTGCCAGCAGGGGGGCGAACACCATATATTTT.

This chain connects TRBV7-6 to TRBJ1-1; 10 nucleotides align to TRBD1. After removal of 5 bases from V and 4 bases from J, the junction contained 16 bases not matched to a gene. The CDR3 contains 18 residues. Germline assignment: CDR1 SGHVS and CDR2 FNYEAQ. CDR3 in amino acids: CASSPGPRQGARSTEAFF. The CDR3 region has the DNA TGTGCCAGCAGCCCCGGTCCGAGACAGGGGGCAAGGAGCACTGAAGCTTTCTTT.

Written as DNA, the CDR3 is TGTGCCAGCAGCCCCCGGTTATTCTCCTACGAGCAGTACTTC. Residues: CASSPRLFSYEQYF. V and J are TRBV27 and TRBJ2-7; D unclear. This CDR3 comprises 14 residues. Germline values: CDR1 MNHEY, CDR2 SMNVEV (reference sequence). V lost 6 bases and J lost 0, with 12 bases in between.

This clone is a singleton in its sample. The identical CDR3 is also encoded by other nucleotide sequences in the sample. CDR3 bases: TGCGCCAGCAGCCAGGGGACAGGGGGGGGTGAAAAACTGTTTTTT. Translated: CASSQGTGGGEKLFF. The rearrangement links TRBV4-3 to TRBJ1-4, with 11 bases identical to TRBD1. V was pared by 3 bases and J by 7 bases, with 4 bases of the junction left unmatched. CDR1 LGHNA and CDR2 YSLEER come from the germline V gene. The CDR3 extends over 15 amino acids.

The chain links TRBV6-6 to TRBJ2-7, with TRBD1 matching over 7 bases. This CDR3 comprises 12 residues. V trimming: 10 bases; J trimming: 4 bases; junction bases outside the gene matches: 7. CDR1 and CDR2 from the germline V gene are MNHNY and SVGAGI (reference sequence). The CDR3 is CATRQGRYEQYF. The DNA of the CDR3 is TGTGCCACCAGACAGGGACGGTACGAGCAGTACTTC.

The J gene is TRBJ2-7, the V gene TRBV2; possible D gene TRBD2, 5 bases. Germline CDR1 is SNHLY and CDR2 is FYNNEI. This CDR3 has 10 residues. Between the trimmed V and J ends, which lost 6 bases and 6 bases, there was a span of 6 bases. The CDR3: CASSGVEQYF. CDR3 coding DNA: TGTGCCAGCAGCGGGGTCGAGCAGTACTTC.